These 32 T cell receptor beta chains originate from one sample sequenced in a study of blood T cell repertoires in COVID-19. Libraries were prepared by immunoSEQ multiplex PCR; TCRdb keeps only in-frame clonotypes and omits some of them. The top ten clones hold approximately 1% of a sample with 300,000 to 350,000 clones, roughly 90% of them seen once. The sequencing input was PBMCs or T cells enriched from blood (not recorded which). The receptors come from a woman aged 25 to 45 who had been exposed to COVID-19.

CDR3 coding DNA: TGTGCCAGCAGCCGAATCACGACTAGCCCTGGAAACACCATATATTTT. Protein product: CASSRITTSPGNTIYF. The chain couples TRBV14 to TRBJ1-3; D is unresolved. V was cut by 4 bases and J by 2 bases, with 15 bases left in between. Germline values: CDR1 SGHDN, CDR2 FVKESK. This CDR3 is 16 amino acids long.

V usage is TRBV29-1 and J usage is TRBJ1-2; 7 nucleotides agree with TRBD1. Germline V gene lookup returns CDR1 SQVTM and CDR2 ANQGSEA. This CDR3 has 12 amino acids. V was pared by 5 bases and J by 8 bases, with 8 bases of the junction left unmatched. CDR3 coding DNA: TGCAGCGTTATCCGACAGGGAAAAGGCTACACCTTC. Encoded protein: CSVIRQGKGYTF.

The table lists this clone with a count of one. This chain joins TRBV5-1 and TRBJ1-1; 7 bases are shared with TRBD1. This CDR3 spans 12 amino acids. With V trimmed by 5 bases and J by 7 bases, 5 bases remained unmatched. Germline V gives CDR1 SGHRS, CDR2 YFSETQ. The CDR3 loop is CASRRGDSEAFF. DNA for the CDR3: TGCGCCAGCAGGAGGGGGGACAGTGAAGCTTTCTTT.

V is TRBV3-1 (or the pseudogene TRBV3-2) and J is TRBJ2-5, with 9 bases fitting TRBD2. V was pared by 4 bases and J by 4 bases, with 7 bases of the junction left unmatched. CDR1 and CDR2 from the germline V gene are LGHDT and YNNKEL (reference sequence). This CDR3 is 15 amino acids long. The CDR3 reads CASSPLAGWGETQYF. Written as DNA, the CDR3 is TGTGCCAGCAGCCCGCTAGCGGGGTGGGGAGAGACCCAGTACTTC.

The J gene is TRBJ1-4, the V gene TRBV2; 8 bases agree with TRBD1. Trimming cost V 6 bases and J 4 bases; bases outside gene matches: 10. CDR3 size: 16 residues. The germline V gene encodes CDR1 SNHLY and CDR2 FYNNEI. The CDR3 sequence is CASRPGGTRSNEKLFF. The CDR3 nucleotides are TGTGCCAGCAGACCAGGGGGCACTCGGAGTAATGAAAAACTGTTTTTT. The full variable domain, completed using reference TRBV2 and TRBJ1-4, is EPEVTQTPSHQVTQMGQEVILRCVPISNHLYFYWYRQILGQKVEFLVSFYNNEISEKSEIFDDQFSVERPDGSNFTLKIRSTKLEDSAMYFCASRPGGTRSNEKLFFGSGTQLSVL.

The chain joins TRBV24-1 to TRBJ1-2; D is perhaps TRBD1 (5 bases). CDR3 size: 12 residues. Germline assignment: CDR1 KGHDR and CDR2 SFDVKD. Trimming left V 5 bases short and J 3 bases short, with 6 bases between. The CDR3 DNA follows: TGTGCCACCAGTGGACAGCACTATGGCTACACCTTC. Its translation is CATSGQHYGYTF.

The V gene is TRBV30, the J gene TRBJ2-1; 9 positions match TRBD2. J lost 6 bases, V lost 2 bases, and 11 bases had no gene match. Per germline, CDR1 GTSNPN and CDR2 SVGIG (reference sequence). The CDR3 contains 16 residues. CDR3 nucleotides: TGTGCCTGGAGTCCACCCGGGCTAGCGGGAATCAATGAGCAGTTCTTC. Amino acids: CAWSPPGLAGINEQFF.

This clone has ten or more counts. V is TRBV28 and J is TRBJ2-7, with 10 bases matching TRBD2. The CDR3 sequence is 14 residues long. With V trimmed by 6 bases and J by 5 bases, 7 bases remained unmatched. Looked up from germline, CDR1 is MDHEN and CDR2 is SYDVKM. CDR3 protein: CASRASGRAHEQYF. The CDR3 DNA follows: TGTGCCAGCAGGGCAAGCGGGAGGGCCCACGAGCAGTACTTC.

The V call is TRBV7-2, the J call TRBJ2-4, with TRBD2 identical over 13 bases. The CDR3 contains 18 residues. CDR1 and CDR2 (germline): SGHTA, FQGNSA. Losses at the gene ends were 1 base for V and 1 base for J; bases not matched to a gene: 4. The CDR3 loop reads CASSLGTSGSGAKNIQYF. CDR3 in DNA: TGTGCCAGCAGCTTAGGGACTAGCGGGAGTGGGGCCAAAAACATTCAGTACTTC.

The CDR3 DNA follows: TGTGCCAGCAGCTTAGCCGGGACTAGCGGGATTTTGTACGAGCAGTACTTC. It encodes CASSLAGTSGILYEQYF. The chain recombines TRBV7-2 with TRBJ2-7; 13 bases line up with TRBD2. Germline V gene lookup returns CDR1 SGHTA and CDR2 FQGNSA. V dropped 0 bases and J dropped 4; count of bases not matched to a gene: 6. The length of the CDR3 is 17 residues.

The table lists this clone with a count of one. A read error may account for a junction end that differs from germline. The J gene is TRBJ2-7, the V gene TRBV2; 16 bases are a match to TRBD2. The CDR3 consists of 17 residues. Germline-derived CDR1 and CDR2 are SNHLY and FYNNEI. The CDR3 region is CASSEEGLAGGSYEQYF. The CDR3 DNA is TGTGCCAGCAGCGAAGAGGGACTAGCGGGAGGGTCCTACGAGCAGTACTTC. The full variable domain, with the rest looked up from reference TRBV2 and TRBJ2-7, is EPEVTQTPSHQVTQMGQEVILRCVPISNHLYFYWYRQILGQKVEFLVSFYNNEISEKSEIFDDQFSVERPDGSNFTLKIRSTKLEDSAMYFCASSEEGLAGGSYEQYFGPGTRLTVT.

The V and J genes are TRBV10-1 and TRBJ2-1, with 8 bases identical to TRBD1. Germline V lookup: CDR1 WNHNN, CDR2 SYGVQD (reference sequence). The V and J ends lost 2 bases and 2 bases, in that order; junction bases with no gene match: 2. The CDR3 runs to 15 residues. The CDR3 reads CASSEGQGTYNEQFF. The CDR3 region has the DNA TGCGCCAGCAGTGAGGGACAGGGCACCTACAATGAGCAGTTCTTC.

V and J are TRBV28 and TRBJ1-6; 7 bases fit TRBD1. J gave up 10 bases and V 5 bases, and 14 bases lay outside the gene matches. Looked up from germline, CDR1 is MDHEN and CDR2 is SYDVKM. This CDR3 spans 16 amino acids. CDR3 sequence: CASSPPQGVPGSPLHF. As DNA, the CDR3 is TGTGCCAGCAGTCCGCCTCAGGGGGTTCCGGGATCACCCCTCCACTTT.

Here the CDR3 reads CATSGEMNTEAFF. The CDR3 DNA follows: TGTGCCACCAGCGGGGAAATGAACACTGAAGCTTTCTTT. This chain uses TRBV10-3 with TRBJ1-1; D is unresolved. This CDR3 has 13 amino acids. V was shortened by 10 bases and J by 0 bases, with 12 bases between the two germline ends. Germline V gene sequence: CDR1 ENHRY, CDR2 SYGVKD.

The gene calls are TRBV11-3 and TRBJ1-1, with D possibly TRBD1 on 6 matching bases. The V and J ends lost 6 bases and 5 bases respectively, with 22 bases between them. The CDR3 loop spans 16 amino acids. The germline V gene has CDR1 SGHNT and CDR2 YENEEA. The CDR3 coding sequence is TGTGCCAGCAGTCATTTCGGACAGCGTGGGTGGACTGAAGCTTTCTTT. Its translation is CASSHFGQRGWTEAFF. The full variable domain, completed using reference TRBV11-3 and TRBJ1-1, is EAGVVQSPRYKIIEKKQPVAFWCNPISGHNTLYWYLQNLGQGPELLIRYENEEAVDDSQLPKDRFSAERLKGVDSTLKIQPAELGDSAVYLCASSHFGQRGWTEAFFGQGTRLTVV.

The chain recombines TRBV28 with TRBJ1-3, with D possibly TRBD1 on 6 matching bases. CDR1 MDHEN and CDR2 SYDVKM come from the germline V gene. Trimming took 5 bases from V and 0 from J, leaving 14 bases between them. The CDR3 has 16 residues. The CDR3 region is CASSDDRIGSGNTIYF. For the CDR3, the DNA is TGTGCCAGCAGTGACGACAGGATCGGCTCTGGAAACACCATATATTTT.

The chain is built from TRBV2 and TRBJ2-1; tentative D call: TRBD1 (5 bases). Trimming removed 5 bases from V and 6 bases from J, with 11 bases in between. Germline V gene sequence: CDR1 SNHLY, CDR2 FYNNEI. The CDR3 has 13 amino acids. CDR3 amino acids: CASSSDSRNEQFF. The CDR3 DNA follows: TGTGCCAGCAGTTCCGACAGTCGCAATGAGCAGTTCTTC.

V gene TRBV30 combines with J gene TRBJ1-5; D is perhaps TRBD1 (6 bases). The germline gives CDR1 GTSNPN, CDR2 SVGIG (reference sequence). The germline V and J ends were trimmed by 2 bases and 3 bases, with 17 bases remaining between them. This CDR3 has 16 amino acids. CDR3 DNA sequence: TGTGCCTGGAGTCTTTTCGGCAGGGGAATCAATCAGCCCCAGCATTTT. Translated: CAWSLFGRGINQPQHF.

This chain links TRBV19 with TRBJ1-5; possible D gene TRBD1, 5 bases. CDR1 and CDR2 from the germline V gene are LNHDA and SQIVND (reference sequence). The CDR3 is 15 amino acids. V was shortened by 1 base and J by 3 bases, with 10 bases between the two germline ends. The CDR3 nucleotides read TGTGCCAGTAGTATAGTTGGGGGACTCAATCAGCCCCAGCATTTT. Translated, it gives CASSIVGGLNQPQHF.

This clone was counted only a few times. The V gene is TRBV6-2 or TRBV6-3, the J gene TRBJ2-1, with 10 bases identical to TRBD2. The CDR3 consists of 15 residues. Germline assignment: CDR1 MNHEY and CDR2 SVGEGT. V was clipped by 6 bases and J by 2 bases; unmatched bases: 4. This CDR3 is CASSLSGRPYNEQFF. The CDR3, as DNA: TGTGCCAGCAGCCTTAGCGGGAGGCCCTACAATGAGCAGTTCTTC.

This clone has a single count. As DNA, the CDR3 is TGTGCTAGTGCCCTCCCGACTAGCGGGTGGTGGGAGCAGTTCTTC. This codes for CASALPTSGWWEQFF. The rearrangement uses TRBV12-5 and TRBJ2-1, with TRBD2 matching over 10 bases. V was clipped by 7 bases and J by 10 bases; unmatched bases: 13. The CDR3 loop spans 15 amino acids. Per the germline V gene, CDR1 is LGHNT and CDR2 is FRNRAP.

The rearrangement links TRBV27 to TRBJ1-5; a possible D gene is TRBD1 (5 bases). This CDR3 is 15 amino acids long. CDR1 and CDR2 (germline): MNHEY, SMNVEV (reference sequence). Trimming took off 5 bases at V and 3 bases at J, with 14 bases between the two ends. The DNA for the CDR3 is TGTGCCAGCAGTCCCGCCGGGGGGACCAATCAGCCCCAGCATTTT. It encodes CASSPAGGTNQPQHF.

The chain recombines TRBV29-1 with TRBJ2-7, with 10 bases lining up with TRBD2. The germline gives CDR1 SQVTM, CDR2 ANQGSEA. This CDR3 is built from 14 residues. V was pared by 5 bases and J by 6 bases, with 10 bases of the junction left unmatched. CDR3 nucleotides: TGCAGCGTTCAAGGACTAGCGGCTCCTTCCGAGCAGTACTTC. Translation: CSVQGLAAPSEQYF.

V is TRBV19 and J is TRBJ2-1; possible D gene TRBD2, 6 bases. The CDR3 runs 13 residues. V was shortened by 3 bases and J by 10 bases, with 13 bases between the two germline ends. Looked up from germline, CDR1 is LNHDA and CDR2 is SQIVND (reference sequence). The CDR3 region is CASSISITSEQFF. The CDR3 region has the DNA TGTGCCAGTAGTATCTCGATCACTAGCGAGCAGTTCTTC.

The chain joins TRBV18 to TRBJ2-5, with 12 bases fitting TRBD1. From germline, CDR1 is KGHSH and CDR2 LQKENI. The CDR3 has 17 residues. V gave up 3 bases and J gave up 7 bases; unmatched junction bases: 12. The CDR3 nucleotides read TGTGCCAGCTCACCTGGGTCCGGGACAGGGGGCGTTGGGACCCAGTACTTC. This encodes CASSPGSGTGGVGTQYF.

This sequence joins TRBV7-2 and TRBJ2-1; TRBD1 might be the D (5 bases). Germline V lookup: CDR1 SGHTA, CDR2 FQGNSA. CDR3 length: 12 residues. Trimming pared 2 bases from V and 10 bases from J, leaving 9 bases between. Written as DNA, the CDR3 is TGTGCCAGCAGCTTACAGGGATGGGAGCAGTTCTTC. This encodes CASSLQGWEQFF. The variable domain in full, completed from reference TRBV7-2 and TRBJ2-1, reads GAGVSQSPSNKVTEKGKDVELRCDPISGHTALYWYRQSLGQGLEFLIYFQGNSAPDKSGLPSDRFSAERTGGSVSTLTIQRTQQEDSAVYLCASSLQGWEQFFGPGTRLTVL.

V usage is TRBV11-2 and J usage is TRBJ1-1; 9 nucleotides agree with TRBD1. Germline CDR1 reads SGHAT; CDR2 reads FQNNGV. The trim removed 5 bases at V and 1 base at J, leaving 14 bases unmatched. This CDR3 is built from 18 residues. Here the CDR3 DNA reads TGTGCCAGCAGCGTACGACAGGGACAGGGCTCCAAGAACACTGAAGCTTTCTTT. Its translation is CASSVRQGQGSKNTEAFF.

The V call is TRBV25-1, the J call TRBJ1-1, with TRBD1 matching 8 bases. J gave up 5 bases and V 4 bases, and 12 bases lay outside the gene matches. The CDR3 length is 16 residues. Looked up from germline, CDR1 is MGHDK and CDR2 is SYGVNS. CDR3 in DNA: TGTGCCAGCAGTGCTCGCAGGGGGCAAGGGGGAACTGAAGCTTTCTTT. Its translation: CASSARRGQGGTEAFF.

V usage is TRBV28 and J usage is TRBJ2-7; 10 nucleotides line up with TRBD2. This CDR3 is built from 17 residues. J gave up 3 bases and V 2 bases, and 10 bases lay outside the gene matches. CDR1 is MDHEN, CDR2 SYDVKM, per germline. The CDR3 region is CASSLPTSGFGDYEQYF. DNA for the CDR3: TGTGCCAGCAGTTTACCGACTAGCGGGTTTGGCGACTACGAGCAGTACTTC.

The chain links TRBV6-5 to TRBJ2-7; the match to TRBD2 covers 10 bases. After removal of 0 bases from V and 2 bases from J, the junction contained 4 bases not matched to a gene. The germline gives CDR1 MNHEY, CDR2 SVGAGI. The CDR3 is made up of 16 amino acids. CDR3 amino acids: CASSYSELAGTYEQYF. CDR3 nucleotides: TGTGCCAGCAGTTACTCAGAACTAGCGGGAACCTACGAGCAGTACTTC.

This chain's CDR3 is CASSVAGTGQPQHF. The CDR3 DNA reads as TGTGCCAGCAGCGTAGCGGGCACGGGGCAGCCCCAGCATTTT. The gene calls are TRBV9 and TRBJ1-5; D remains unclear. With 0 bases removed from V and 7 bases from J, the gap between germline ends came to 11 bases. The CDR3 has 14 amino acids. The germline V gene has CDR1 SGDLS and CDR2 YYNGEE.

There are a few counts of this clone. The rearrangement uses TRBV15 and TRBJ1-5; 11 nucleotides align to TRBD1. V dropped 1 base and J dropped 10; count of bases not matched to a gene: 6. Germline values: CDR1 LNHNV, CDR2 YYDKDF (reference sequence). CDR3 length: 15 residues. The CDR3 bases are TGTGCCACCAGCAGAGCGGACAGGGGGCGGGATCCCCAGCATTTT. It codes for CATSRADRGRDPQHF. Full variable domain (remainder filled in from reference TRBV15 and TRBJ1-5): DAMVIQNPRYQVTQFGKPVTLSCSQTLNHNVMYWYQQKSSQAPKLLFHYYDKDFNNEADTPDNFQSRRPNTSFCFLDIRSPGLGDTAMYLCATSRADRGRDPQHFGDGTRLSIL.